The 9 T cell receptor beta chains presented below share a single source sample, sequenced in a study of blood T cell repertoires in COVID-19. Using immunoSEQ multiplex PCR, the repertoire was profiled, and TCRdb retains in-frame clones only, with some absent. The sample lists a few hundred thousand clones, just under 90% occurring once. Specimen: peripheral blood. All receptors derive from a woman aged 25 to 39 with COVID-19, enrolled during active disease.

The rearrangement uses TRBV9 and TRBJ1-3; TRBD1 aligns across 9 bases. Germline V gene lookup returns CDR1 SGDLS and CDR2 YYNGEE. The CDR3 is 19 amino acids. Trimming at V came to 3 bases and at J to 1 base, leaving 14 bases not matched to a gene. As DNA, the CDR3 is TGTGCCAGCAGCGCGACCGGGACAGGGTATCTCGGGTCTGGAAACACCATATATTTT. It specifies CASSATGTGYLGSGNTIYF.

This rearrangement joins TRBV30 to TRBJ1-2; D gene uncertain. This CDR3 spans 11 amino acids. The V gene's germline CDR1 is GTSNPN and CDR2 SVGIG (reference sequence). Trimming left V 0 bases short and J 7 bases short, with 6 bases between. The CDR3 loop is CAWSVGVGYTF. As DNA, the CDR3 is TGTGCCTGGAGTGTCGGGGTTGGCTACACCTTC.

The V call is TRBV6-6, the J call TRBJ1-5, with D maybe TRBD1 (5 bases). This CDR3 comprises 12 residues. Trimming removed 10 bases from V and 3 bases from J, with 10 bases in between. The germline V gene encodes CDR1 MNHNY and CDR2 SVGAGI (reference sequence). This chain's CDR3 is CATRTSNQPQHF. CDR3 coding DNA: TGTGCCACGCGGACATCCAATCAGCCCCAGCATTTT.

CDR3 sequence (DNA): TGTGCCAGCAGCCACCAGAACTACGAGCAGTACTTC. Protein: CASSHQNYEQYF. The rearrangement links TRBV11-2 to TRBJ2-7; D unresolved. CDR1 is SGHAT and CDR2 is FQNNGV in the germline V gene. V shed 5 bases and J shed 3 bases, with 8 bases lying between them. The CDR3 covers 12 residues.

The chain uses TRBV11-2 and TRBJ2-5; 8 positions match TRBD1. Germline CDR1 and CDR2: SGHAT and FQNNGV. Losses at the gene ends were 0 bases for V and 4 bases for J; bases not matched to a gene: 16. The CDR3 totals 19 residues. The DNA of the CDR3 is TGTGCCAGCAGCTTAGATTTCCCATACAGGGGGGCAGCGGCAGAGACCCAGTACTTC. It yields the protein CASSLDFPYRGAAAETQYF.

The chain uses TRBV7-2 and TRBJ1-4; the match to TRBD1 covers 8 bases. CDR1 is SGHTA, CDR2 FQGNSA, per germline. Germline trimming cut 2 bases from V and 7 bases from J; bases unmatched to any gene: 12. This CDR3 is 17 amino acids long. CDR3 in amino acids: CASSLTGRQGRVEKLFF. In DNA form, the CDR3 reads TGTGCCAGCAGCTTAACGGGACGACAGGGGCGGGTTGAAAAACTGTTTTTT.

The chain uses TRBV11-2 and TRBJ2-2; 10 bases agree with TRBD2. Germline CDR1 is SGHAT and CDR2 is FQNNGV. This CDR3 spans 14 amino acids. The V segment lost 5 bases and the J segment 13 bases; nucleotides outside the gene matches: 10. The CDR3 spells CASSPVAGGMGLFF. DNA for the CDR3: TGTGCCAGCAGCCCAGTAGCGGGGGGTATGGGGCTGTTTTTT. Complete variable domain (other parts from reference TRBV11-2 and TRBJ2-2): EAGVAQSPRYKIIEKRQSVAFWCNPISGHATLYWYQQILGQGPKLLIQFQNNGVVDDSQLPKDRFSAERLKGVDSTLKIQPAKLEDSAVYLCASSPVAGGMGLFFGEGSRLTVL.

This chain links TRBV18 with TRBJ1-6; 7 bases fit TRBD1. CDR3 length: 15 residues. V shed 2 bases and J 7 bases; nucleotides not matched to a gene: 5. The germline V gene encodes CDR1 KGHSH and CDR2 LQKENI. For the CDR3, the DNA is TGTGCCAGCTCACCAGTCTCAGGGGGAAATTCACCCCTCCACTTT. Its protein product is CASSPVSGGNSPLHF.

The chain combines TRBV10-2 with TRBJ2-1; 12 bases are a match to TRBD2. The CDR3 extends over 15 amino acids. V dropped 7 bases and J dropped 7; count of bases not matched to a gene: 8. CDR1 is WSHSY and CDR2 is SAAADI in the germline V gene. The chain's CDR3 is CASNPSGGASNEQFF. The CDR3 DNA is TGCGCCAGCAATCCTAGCGGGGGGGCCAGTAATGAGCAGTTCTTC.